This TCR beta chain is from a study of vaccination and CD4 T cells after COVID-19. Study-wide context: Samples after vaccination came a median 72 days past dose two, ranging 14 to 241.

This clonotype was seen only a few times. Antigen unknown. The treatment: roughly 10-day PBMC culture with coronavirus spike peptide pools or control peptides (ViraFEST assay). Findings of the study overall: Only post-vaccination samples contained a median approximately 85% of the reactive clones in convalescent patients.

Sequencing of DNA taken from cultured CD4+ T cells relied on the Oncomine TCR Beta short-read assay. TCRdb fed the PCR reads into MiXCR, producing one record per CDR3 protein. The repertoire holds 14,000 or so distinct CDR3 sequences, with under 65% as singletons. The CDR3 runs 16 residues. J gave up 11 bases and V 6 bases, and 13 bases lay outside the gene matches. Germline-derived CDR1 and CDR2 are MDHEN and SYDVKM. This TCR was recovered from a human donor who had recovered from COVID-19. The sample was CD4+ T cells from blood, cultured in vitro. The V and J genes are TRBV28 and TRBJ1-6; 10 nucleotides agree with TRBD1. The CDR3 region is CASSLGTGALPTPLHF. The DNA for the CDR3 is TGTGCCAGCAGCTTAGGGACAGGGGCCCTCCCCACACCCCTCCACTTT.